This T cell receptor (beta chain) was sequenced during a study of shared clonotypes between healthy human individuals. Study processing details: Filtering differed for immunoSEQ, which gave only junction sequences without quality scores. Method: immunoSEQ multiplex PCR; TCRdb's copy keeps in-frame clones and lacks some. That table gives V, J and clone size, and the DNA gave D and trimming. The sample lists 2 million to 2.5 million clones; 93% were seen once. The CDR3 sequence is 15 residues long. The V end was cut by 1 base, the J end by 5 bases, with 15 bases between. Germline V CDR1 and CDR2: MGHDK, SYGVNS. Study observations and caveats: Estimated richness was generally greater in naive than memory subsets.

Donors comprised only Caucasian adults living in Nashville, Tennessee. Division of CD4+ cells produced a CD45RA+ naive subset and a CD45RA-negative memory subset. This clone occurred once. Its antigen is as yet unknown. J is TRBJ2-7 and V is TRBV25-1; the D gene could be TRBD1 or TRBD2 (5 bases each). This receptor was obtained from a young man in good health. Some clones in this sample may be carry-over from other donors' samples. Source material: naive CD4+ T cells from PBMCs. Subset of the sample: CD45RA+ positively selected. This chain's CDR3 is CASSESAGSNDEQYF. DNA for the CDR3: TGTGCCAGCAGTGAATCGGCAGGGAGTAACGACGAGCAGTACTTC.